A single sample is the source of the 30 T cell receptor beta chains below, sequenced in a study of blood T cell repertoires in COVID-19. The repertoire was sequenced with immunoSEQ multiplex PCR; TCRdb's copy has only in-frame clones and lacks some. The data hold about 170,000 clones, with about four fifths observed a single time. Sample: peripheral blood. The receptors here all came from a woman older than 75 with acute or convalescent COVID-19.

The chain uses TRBV9 and TRBJ2-3; possible D gene TRBD2, 5 bases. The germline V gene encodes CDR1 SGDLS and CDR2 YYNGEE. This CDR3 contains 14 residues. Trimming took off 0 bases at V and 6 bases at J, with 11 bases between the two ends. The CDR3 bases are TGTGCCAGCAGCGTAGGGCCCGAGCGGGATACGCAGTATTTT. Translated: CASSVGPERDTQYF.

V gene TRBV7-9 combines with J gene TRBJ1-1; D unclear. The CDR3 is 15 residues long. The V gene's germline CDR1 is SEHNR and CDR2 FQNEAQ (reference sequence). Trimming took 3 bases from V and 1 from J, leaving 12 bases between them. The CDR3 is CASSFGSSANTEAFF. The CDR3 region has the DNA TGTGCCAGCAGCTTCGGGTCCAGTGCGAACACTGAAGCTTTCTTT.

V and J are TRBV7-9 and TRBJ2-2; D is uncertain. The CDR3 is 13 residues long. Per germline, CDR1 SEHNR and CDR2 FQNEAQ (reference sequence). Trimming cost V 5 bases and J 4 bases, with 8 bases left between them. The CDR3 nucleotides are TGTGCCAGCAGCCCCTCAGGCACCGGGGAGCTGTTTTTT. Its protein product is CASSPSGTGELFF.

This chain joins TRBV2 and TRBJ2-3; 7 bases agree with TRBD2. CDR3 size: 15 residues. Unmatched junction bases numbered 4, after V lost 0 bases and J lost 4 bases. The germline CDR1 and CDR2 sequences are SNHLY and FYNNEI. The DNA for the CDR3 is TGTGCCAGCAGTGAAGCGGCTAGCGGTCCAGATACGCAGTATTTT. Its translation is CASSEAASGPDTQYF.

This clone was observed a single time. Other nucleotide sequences from this sample produce the same CDR3. The chain employs TRBV5-4 and TRBJ2-1; 8 nucleotides agree with TRBD1. The CDR3 extends over 15 amino acids. Germline V gene data show CDR1 as SGHNT and CDR2 as YYREEE (reference sequence). Losses at the gene ends were 0 bases for V and 4 bases for J; bases not matched to a gene: 3. CDR3: CASSLDRGNYNEQFF. In DNA form, the CDR3 reads TGTGCCAGCAGCTTGGACAGGGGGAATTACAATGAGCAGTTCTTC.

The chain carries TRBV19 and TRBJ2-1; 8 bases line up with TRBD1. Germline CDR1 is LNHDA and CDR2 is SQIVND (reference sequence). Germline trimming cut 6 bases from V and 4 bases from J; bases unmatched to any gene: 5. The CDR3 totals 14 residues. The CDR3 sequence: CASSLRQGYNEQFF. CDR3 DNA sequence: TGTGCCAGTAGCCTCCGACAGGGGTACAATGAGCAGTTCTTC.

The V call is TRBV18, the J call TRBJ1-6; D may be TRBD1 (5 bases). This CDR3 has 14 residues. Trimming cost V 6 bases and J 6 bases, with 12 bases left between them. Germline-derived CDR1 and CDR2 are KGHSH and LQKENI. This chain's CDR3 is CASSGDSLNSPLHF. CDR3 coding DNA: TGTGCCAGCTCGGGGGACTCTCTTAATTCACCCCTCCACTTT.

Points on this clone: Mismatch with germline at one junction end may stem from a read error. The V and J genes are TRBV6-1 and TRBJ1-1; D is possibly TRBD1 (6 bases). This CDR3 is built from 15 residues. Germline assignment: CDR1 MNHNS and CDR2 SASEGT. In nucleotides, the CDR3 is TGTGCCAGCAGTGACCCTCGGGGACGGGACACCGAAGCTTTCTTT. This encodes CASSDPRGRDTEAFF.

The chain uses TRBV6-6 and TRBJ2-7, with 10 bases matching TRBD1. The CDR3 spans 15 residues. From germline, CDR1 is MNHNY and CDR2 SVGAGI (reference sequence). Losses at the gene ends were 6 bases for V and 1 base for J; bases not matched to a gene: 6. CDR3 region: CASSPKDRGSYEQYF. The CDR3 DNA follows: TGTGCCAGCAGCCCCAAGGACAGGGGGTCCTACGAGCAGTACTTC.

The J gene is TRBJ2-3, the V gene TRBV11-2; tentative D call: TRBD1 (5 bases). Germline CDR1 SGHAT, CDR2 FQNNGV. This CDR3 is 14 amino acids long. V dropped 1 base and J dropped 6 bases, with 11 bases sitting between them. CDR3 protein: CASSLGGLGDTQYF. The CDR3 nucleotides read TGTGCCAGCAGCTTAGGGGGCCTCGGGGATACGCAGTATTTT.

The V and J genes are TRBV6-6 and TRBJ2-3; D possibly corresponds to TRBD1 (5 bases). The V and J ends lost 1 base and 3 bases respectively, with 11 bases between them. The CDR3 has 15 residues. CDR1 and CDR2 from the germline V gene are MNHNY and SVGAGI (reference sequence). CDR3 sequence (DNA): TGTGCCAGCAGTTACTTAGGGGTTGCAACAGATACGCAGTATTTT. Translating it yields CASSYLGVATDTQYF.

This clone showed up just a few times. The V call is TRBV12-3 or TRBV12-4, the J call TRBJ2-1; D is ambiguous. This CDR3 spans 13 amino acids. Trimming removed 4 bases at V and 15 bases at J, with 19 bases between. The CDR3 sequence is CASSSLQQAVLFF. The CDR3 coding sequence is TGTGCCAGCAGTTCTCTCCAGCAGGCCGTGCTGTTCTTC.

This clone occurred once. The genes are TRBV12-3 or TRBV12-4 and TRBJ1-2, with 7 bases that match TRBD1. The CDR3 is made up of 13 amino acids. With 5 bases clipped from V and 4 bases from J, the junction kept 4 bases outside the gene matches. The CDR3 bases are TGTGCCAGCAGTCTAGGGACAGTCTATGGCTACACCTTC. Its protein product is CASSLGTVYGYTF.

The chain joins TRBV5-1 to TRBJ1-2; TRBD1 agrees at 10 bases. The CDR3 contains 14 residues. Looked up from germline, CDR1 is SGHRS and CDR2 is YFSETQ. The V and J ends lost 5 bases and 5 bases, in that order; junction bases with no gene match: 6. The CDR3 loop is CASRKTGGAYGYTF. As DNA, the CDR3 is TGCGCCAGCAGAAAGACAGGGGGCGCTTATGGCTACACCTTC.

The chain links TRBV30 to TRBJ2-2; TRBD1 is a possible D gene (6 bases). The V gene lost 2 bases and the J gene lost 7 bases, with 14 bases spanning the gap. The CDR3 is 14 amino acids. Germline V CDR1 and CDR2: GTSNPN, SVGIG (reference sequence). The chain's CDR3 is CAWSRQDLLGELFF. For the CDR3, the DNA is TGTGCCTGGAGTCGACAGGACCTCCTCGGGGAGCTGTTTTTT.

In this sample, this clone turned up a few times. The CDR3 region is CAWSLGGGLLEKLFF. CDR3 sequence (DNA): TGTGCCTGGAGTTTGGGAGGGGGTCTGCTTGAAAAACTGTTTTTT. The chain combines TRBV30 with TRBJ1-4; maybe TRBD1 (6 bases). The CDR3 length is 15 residues. Germline CDR1 reads GTSNPN; CDR2 reads SVGIG (reference sequence). V dropped 2 bases and J dropped 7 bases, with 17 bases sitting between them. Full variable domain (rest looked up from reference TRBV30 and TRBJ1-4): SQTIHQWPATLVQPVGSPLSLECTVEGTSNPNLYWYRQAAGRGLQLLFYSVGIGQISSEVPQNLSASRPQDRQFILSSKKLLLSDSGFYLCAWSLGGGLLEKLFFGSGTQLSVL.

There are a few counts of this clone. This chain links TRBV5-1 with TRBJ2-6, with unresolved D. This CDR3 is 15 amino acids long. Germline values: CDR1 SGHRS, CDR2 YFSETQ. The V gene lost 2 bases and the J gene lost 4 bases, with 10 bases spanning the gap. The CDR3 DNA reads as TGCGCCAGCAGCTTCTCTGTTTCCGGGGCCAACGTCCTGACTTTC. It specifies CASSFSVSGANVLTF.

The genes are TRBV5-5 and TRBJ2-2; D is possibly TRBD1 (6 bases). The germline V gene has CDR1 SGHKS and CDR2 YYEKEE (reference sequence). CDR3 size: 14 residues. V lost 10 bases and J 2 bases, leaving 15 bases between the germline ends. As DNA, the CDR3 is TGTGCCGGGGGCGGAGGATTTAACACCGGGGAGCTGTTTTTT. Its translation is CAGGGGFNTGELFF.

This clone was seen only a few times. The chain joins TRBV5-4 to TRBJ2-1, with 9 bases lining up with TRBD2. The CDR3 consists of 18 residues. Germline CDR1 SGHNT, CDR2 YYREEE (reference sequence). V lost 0 bases, J lost 2 bases, and 9 bases stayed unmatched. In nucleotides, the CDR3 is TGTGCCAGCAGCTTGGCCGGCGTTGCTAGCGGGACCTACAATGAGCAGTTCTTC. Encoded protein: CASSLAGVASGTYNEQFF.

V usage is TRBV7-9 and J usage is TRBJ1-4, with 12 bases lining up with TRBD1. Germline V gene sequence: CDR1 SEHNR, CDR2 FQNEAQ (reference sequence). Unmatched junction bases numbered 8, after V lost 3 bases and J lost 6 bases. The CDR3 totals 17 residues. CDR3 nucleotide sequence: TGTGCCAGCAGCTTGCTCCACGGGACAGGGGGCGATGAAAAACTGTTTTTT. This gives the protein CASSLLHGTGGDEKLFF.

This clone was counted a few times. The chain links TRBV6-6 to TRBJ2-7; TRBD1 agrees at 11 bases. Germline V CDR1 and CDR2: MNHNY, SVGAGI (reference sequence). V gave up 8 bases and J gave up 6 bases; unmatched junction bases: 0. The length of the CDR3 is 11 residues. The CDR3 DNA reads as TGTGCCAGCGGGACAGGGGGCGAGCAGTACTTC. Its translation: CASGTGGEQYF.

This sequence joins TRBV5-1 and TRBJ1-2; D unclear. Trimming took 5 bases from V and 8 from J, leaving 16 bases between them. There are 13 residues in the CDR3. Germline V lookup: CDR1 SGHRS, CDR2 YFSETQ. CDR3 in DNA: TGCGCCAGCAGTCCAGACCCCGAGGGCGGCTACACCTTC. Residues: CASSPDPEGGYTF.

DNA for the CDR3: TGTGCCAGCAGCTCAAACTTAGCAGGGCCAGATACGCAGTATTTT. Translated: CASSSNLAGPDTQYF. The V call is TRBV7-2, the J call TRBJ2-3, with D perhaps matching TRBD1 (5 bases). Trimming removed 4 bases from V and 4 bases from J, with 15 bases in between. The CDR3 has 15 amino acids. Germline values: CDR1 SGHTA, CDR2 FQGNSA.

In this sample, this clone turned up once. The rearrangement joins TRBV7-9 to TRBJ1-2; 10 bases are a match to TRBD1. The CDR3 consists of 15 residues. Germline CDR1 and CDR2: SEHNR and FQNEAQ (reference sequence). J lost 4 bases, V lost 5 bases, and 7 bases had no gene match. The CDR3 loop reads CASSAGDRGAYGYTF. DNA for the CDR3: TGTGCCAGCAGCGCAGGGGACAGGGGAGCCTATGGCTACACCTTC.

The rearrangement joins TRBV3-1 (or the pseudogene TRBV3-2) to TRBJ2-2; 14 bases are shared with TRBD2. From germline, CDR1 is LGHDT and CDR2 YNNKEL (reference sequence). V shed 3 bases and J 6 bases; nucleotides not matched to a gene: 6. CDR3 length equals 17 residues. For the CDR3, the DNA is TGTGCCAGCAGCCAGGGGACTAGCGGGAGTTTGGCCGGGGAGCTGTTTTTT. Translated, it gives CASSQGTSGSLAGELFF.

The chain is built from TRBV20-1 and TRBJ2-1, with 7 bases identical to TRBD2. The CDR3 runs to 15 residues. From germline, CDR1 is DFQATT and CDR2 SNEGSKA (reference sequence). Trimming took 3 bases from V and 7 from J; bases not matched to a gene: 12. CDR3 nucleotides: TGCAGTGCTAGTGATCGGACTAGGAGCCCAAATGAGCAGTTCTTC. Protein sequence: CSASDRTRSPNEQFF.

The chain uses TRBV4-1 and TRBJ1-1; TRBD1 matches 8 bases. CDR1 is MGHRA and CDR2 is YSYEKL in the germline V gene. With 1 base clipped from V and 1 base from J, the junction kept 8 bases outside the gene matches. The CDR3 loop spans 17 amino acids. The CDR3 DNA is TGCGCCAGCAGCCAAGGGGGAGACAGGGGCACGAACACTGAAGCTTTCTTT. Translating gives CASSQGGDRGTNTEAFF.

Judged by abundance, this clone is medium-sized (0.01 to 0.1%). CDR3 nucleotide sequence: TGTGCCAGCAGCCAATCTGGGGGGGGTAGGCAGCCCCAGCATTTT. It specifies CASSQSGGGRQPQHF. The V call is TRBV4-2, the J call TRBJ1-5; weak D call: TRBD1 (5 bases). CDR3 length: 15 residues. V dropped 2 bases and J dropped 7 bases, with 15 bases sitting between them. Germline CDR1 reads LGHNA; CDR2 reads YNFKEQ.

This clone was observed a few times. The CDR3 DNA follows: TGTGCCAGTAGTATAGCAAGGGGAACTGAAGCTTTCTTT. It yields the protein CASSIARGTEAFF. V is TRBV19 and J is TRBJ1-1, with a possible D match to TRBD1 (5 bases). Germline V lookup: CDR1 LNHDA, CDR2 SQIVND (reference sequence). Trimming removed 1 base at V and 5 bases at J, with 8 bases between. There are 13 residues in the CDR3.

In its sample, this clone was seen a few times. V gene TRBV7-2 combines with J gene TRBJ2-2, with no clear D. Trimming took off 4 bases at V and 6 bases at J, with 12 bases between the two ends. The CDR3 covers 14 residues. CDR1 is SGHTA, CDR2 FQGNSA, per germline. As DNA, the CDR3 is TGTGCCAGCAGCTCCACGCGCGGATCCGGGGAGCTGTTTTTT. Encoded protein: CASSSTRGSGELFF.